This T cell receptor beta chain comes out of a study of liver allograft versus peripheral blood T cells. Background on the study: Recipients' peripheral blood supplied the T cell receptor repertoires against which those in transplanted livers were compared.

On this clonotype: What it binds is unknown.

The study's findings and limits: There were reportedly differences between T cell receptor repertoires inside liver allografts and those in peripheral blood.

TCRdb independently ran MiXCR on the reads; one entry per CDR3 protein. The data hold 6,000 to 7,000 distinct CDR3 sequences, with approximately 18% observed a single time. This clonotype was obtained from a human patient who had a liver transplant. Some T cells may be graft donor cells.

CDR3: CASGLRGSYNEQFF. As DNA, the CDR3 is TGTGCTAGTGGTTTGCGCGGCTCCTACAATGAGCAGTTCTTC. The chain employs TRBV12-5 and TRBJ2-1; unclear D gene. The CDR3 spans 14 residues. Per germline, CDR1 LGHNT and CDR2 FRNRAP. With 2 bases removed from V and 0 bases from J, the gap between germline ends came to 5 bases.